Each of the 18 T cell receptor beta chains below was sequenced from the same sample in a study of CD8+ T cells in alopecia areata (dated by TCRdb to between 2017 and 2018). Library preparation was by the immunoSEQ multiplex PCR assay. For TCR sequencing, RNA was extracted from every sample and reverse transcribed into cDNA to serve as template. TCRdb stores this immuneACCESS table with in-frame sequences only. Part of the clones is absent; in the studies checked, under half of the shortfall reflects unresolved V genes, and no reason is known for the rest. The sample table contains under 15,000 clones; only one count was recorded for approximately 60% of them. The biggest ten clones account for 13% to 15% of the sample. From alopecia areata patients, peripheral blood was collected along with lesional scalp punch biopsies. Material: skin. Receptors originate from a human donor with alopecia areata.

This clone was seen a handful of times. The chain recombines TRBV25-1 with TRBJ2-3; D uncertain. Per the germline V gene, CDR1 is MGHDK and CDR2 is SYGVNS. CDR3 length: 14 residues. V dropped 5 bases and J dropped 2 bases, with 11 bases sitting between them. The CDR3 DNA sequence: TGTGCCAGCAGTCCGTCCGTTTTCACAGATACGCAGTATTTT. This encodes CASSPSVFTDTQYF. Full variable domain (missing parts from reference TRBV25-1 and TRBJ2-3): EADIYQTPRYLVIGTGKKITLECSQTMGHDKMYWYQQDPGMELHLIHYSYGVNSTEKGDLSSESTVSRIRTEHFPLTLESARPSHTSQYLCASSPSVFTDTQYFGPGTRLTVL.

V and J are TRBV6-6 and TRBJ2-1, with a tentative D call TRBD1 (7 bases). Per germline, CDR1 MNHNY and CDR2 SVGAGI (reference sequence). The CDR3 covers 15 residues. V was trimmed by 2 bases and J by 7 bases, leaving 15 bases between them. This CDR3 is CASSYRGTVTNEQFF. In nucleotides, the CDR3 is TGTGCCAGCAGTTACCGGGGGACAGTCACGAATGAGCAGTTCTTC.

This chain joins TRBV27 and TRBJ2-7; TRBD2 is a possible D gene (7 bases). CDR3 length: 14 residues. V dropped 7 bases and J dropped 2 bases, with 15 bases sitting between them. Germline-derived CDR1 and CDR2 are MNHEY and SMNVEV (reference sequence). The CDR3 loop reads CASKGGGGTYEQYF. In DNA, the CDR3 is TGTGCCAGCAAGGGGGGAGGGGGAACCTACGAGCAGTACTTC.

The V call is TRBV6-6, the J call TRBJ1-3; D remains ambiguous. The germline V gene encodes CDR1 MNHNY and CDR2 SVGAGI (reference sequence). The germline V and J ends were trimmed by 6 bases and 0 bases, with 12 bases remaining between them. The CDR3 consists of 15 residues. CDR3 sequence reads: CASSAGSHSGNTIYF. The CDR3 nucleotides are TGTGCCAGCAGCGCCGGGTCTCACTCTGGAAACACCATATATTTT.

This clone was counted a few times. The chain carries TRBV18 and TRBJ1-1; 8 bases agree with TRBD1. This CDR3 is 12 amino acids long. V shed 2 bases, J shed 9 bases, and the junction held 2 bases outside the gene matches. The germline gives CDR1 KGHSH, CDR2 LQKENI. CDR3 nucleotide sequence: TGTGCCAGCTCACCATGGACAGGGAAAGCTTTCTTT. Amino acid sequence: CASSPWTGKAFF.

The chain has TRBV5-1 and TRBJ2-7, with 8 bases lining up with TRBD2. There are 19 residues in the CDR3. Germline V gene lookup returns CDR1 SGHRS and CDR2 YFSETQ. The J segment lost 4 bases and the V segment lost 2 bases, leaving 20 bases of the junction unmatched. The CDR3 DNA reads TGCGCCAGCAGCTTCGGGCGGGGGGACGGTGAGCCTTCAAAATACGAGCAGTACTTC. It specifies CASSFGRGDGEPSKYEQYF. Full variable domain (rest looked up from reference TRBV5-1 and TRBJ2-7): KAGVTQTPRYLIKTRGQQVTLSCSPISGHRSVSWYQQTPGQGLQFLFEYFSETQRNKGNFPGRFSGRQFSNSRSEMNVSTLELGDSALYLCASSFGRGDGEPSKYEQYFGPGTRLTVT.

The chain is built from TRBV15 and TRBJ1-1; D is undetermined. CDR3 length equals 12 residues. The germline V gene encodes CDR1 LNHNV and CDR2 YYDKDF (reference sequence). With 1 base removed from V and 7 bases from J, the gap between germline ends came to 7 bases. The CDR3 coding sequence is TGTGCCACCAGCAGAGGTGAGCTTGAAGCTTTCTTT. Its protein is CATSRGELEAFF.

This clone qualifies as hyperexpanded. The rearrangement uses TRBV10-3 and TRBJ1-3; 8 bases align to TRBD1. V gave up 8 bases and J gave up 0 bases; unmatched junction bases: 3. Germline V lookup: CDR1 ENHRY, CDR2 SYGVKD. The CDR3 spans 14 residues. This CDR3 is CAIGDRSSGNTIYF. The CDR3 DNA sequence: TGTGCCATCGGGGACAGGAGCTCTGGAAACACCATATATTTT.

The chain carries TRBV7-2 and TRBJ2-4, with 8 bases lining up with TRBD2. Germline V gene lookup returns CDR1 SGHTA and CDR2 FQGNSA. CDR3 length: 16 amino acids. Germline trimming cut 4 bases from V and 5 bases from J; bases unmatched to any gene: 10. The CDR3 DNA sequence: TGTGCCAGCAGCTCGGGGGGACTAGGACGCCAAAACATTCAGTACTTC. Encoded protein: CASSSGGLGRQNIQYF.

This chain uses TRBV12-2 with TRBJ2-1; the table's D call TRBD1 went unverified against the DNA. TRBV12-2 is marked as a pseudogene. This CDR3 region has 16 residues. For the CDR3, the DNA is TGTGCAAGTCGCCCGAGATGGAACAGGGTAGGGAATGAGCAGTTCTTC. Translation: CASRPRWNRVGNEQFF.

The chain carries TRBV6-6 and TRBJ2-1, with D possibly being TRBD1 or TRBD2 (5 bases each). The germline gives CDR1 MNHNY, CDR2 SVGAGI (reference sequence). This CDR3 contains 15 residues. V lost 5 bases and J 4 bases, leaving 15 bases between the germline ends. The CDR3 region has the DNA TGTGCCAGCAGTCGAGGGGCGAGCCAATACAATGAGCAGTTCTTC. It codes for CASSRGASQYNEQFF.

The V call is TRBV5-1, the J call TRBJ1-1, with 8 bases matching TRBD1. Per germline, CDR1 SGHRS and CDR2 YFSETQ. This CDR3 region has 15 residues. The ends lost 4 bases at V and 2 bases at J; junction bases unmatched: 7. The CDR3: CASSLTGVGNTEAFF. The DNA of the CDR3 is TGCGCCAGCAGCCTGACAGGGGTCGGAAACACTGAAGCTTTCTTT.

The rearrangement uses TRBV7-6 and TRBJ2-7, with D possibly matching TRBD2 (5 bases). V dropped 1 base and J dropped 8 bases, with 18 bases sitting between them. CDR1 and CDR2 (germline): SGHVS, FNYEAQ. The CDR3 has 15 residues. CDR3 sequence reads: CASSLGERSWGKQYF. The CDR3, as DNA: TGTGCCAGCAGCTTAGGGGAGAGATCCTGGGGAAAGCAGTACTTC. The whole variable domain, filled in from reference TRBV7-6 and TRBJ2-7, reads GAGVSQSPRYKVTKRGQDVALRCDPISGHVSLYWYRQALGQGPEFLTYFNYEAQQDKSGLPNDRFSAERPEGSISTLTIQRTEQRDSAMYRCASSLGERSWGKQYFGPGTRLTVT.

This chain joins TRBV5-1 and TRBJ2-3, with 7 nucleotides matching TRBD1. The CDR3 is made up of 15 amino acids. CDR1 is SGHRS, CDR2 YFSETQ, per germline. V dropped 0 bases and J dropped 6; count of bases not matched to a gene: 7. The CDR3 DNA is TGCGCCAGCAGCTTGGTAGGGGGCCCGTGGGATACGCAGTATTTT. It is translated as CASSLVGGPWDTQYF. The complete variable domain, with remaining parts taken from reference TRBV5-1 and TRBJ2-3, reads KAGVTQTPRYLIKTRGQQVTLSCSPISGHRSVSWYQQTPGQGLQFLFEYFSETQRNKGNFPGRFSGRQFSNSRSEMNVSTLELGDSALYLCASSLVGGPWDTQYFGPGTRLTVL.

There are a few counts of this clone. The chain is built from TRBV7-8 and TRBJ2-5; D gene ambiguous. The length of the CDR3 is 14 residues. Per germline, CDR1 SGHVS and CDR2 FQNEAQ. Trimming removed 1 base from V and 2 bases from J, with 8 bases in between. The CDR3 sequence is CASSLGRQQETQYF. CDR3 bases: TGTGCCAGCAGCTTAGGTCGGCAGCAAGAGACCCAGTACTTC.

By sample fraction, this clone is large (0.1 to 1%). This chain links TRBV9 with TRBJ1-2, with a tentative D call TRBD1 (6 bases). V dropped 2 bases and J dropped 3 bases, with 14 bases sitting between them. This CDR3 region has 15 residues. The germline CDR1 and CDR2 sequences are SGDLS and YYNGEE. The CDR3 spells CASSVLGQLDYGYTF. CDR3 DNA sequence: TGTGCCAGCAGCGTCCTTGGACAGTTGGACTATGGCTACACCTTC.

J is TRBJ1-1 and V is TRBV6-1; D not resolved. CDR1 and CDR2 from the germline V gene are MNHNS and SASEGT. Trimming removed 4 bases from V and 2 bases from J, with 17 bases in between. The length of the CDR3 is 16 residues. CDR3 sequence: CASSAPLGGVNTEAFF. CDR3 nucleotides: TGTGCCAGCAGTGCTCCCCTTGGAGGAGTCAACACTGAAGCTTTCTTT.

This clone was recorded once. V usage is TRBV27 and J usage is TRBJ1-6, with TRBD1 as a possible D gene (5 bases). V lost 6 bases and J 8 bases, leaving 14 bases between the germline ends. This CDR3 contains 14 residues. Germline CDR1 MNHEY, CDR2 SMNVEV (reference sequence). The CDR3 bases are TGTGCCAGCAGAAAAGGGGAGATGGATTCACCCCTCCACTTT. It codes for CASRKGEMDSPLHF.